This entry concerns a single TCR beta chain. The data derive from a study of cytomegalovirus exposure and HLA in healthy donors. The V and J ends lost 3 bases and 3 bases respectively, with 9 bases between them. The CDR3 length is 13 residues. Germline V gene data show CDR1 as LNHNV and CDR2 as YYDKDF (reference sequence). Primers for the PCR totalled 60 Vbeta and 13 Jbeta. The protocol was immunoSEQ multiplex PCR, while the TCRdb copy is restricted to in-frame clones and leaves out a portion. This listing includes about 74,000 clones. This TCR was sampled from a female donor in good health and CMV-seropositive. The chain employs TRBV15 and TRBJ2-7, with D perhaps TRBD1 (6 bases). The sample comprised PBMCs. This CDR3 reads CATSSSQGYEQYF. DNA of the CDR3: TGTGCCACCAGCAGCTCACAGGGCTACGAGCAGTACTTC.